These T cell receptor beta chains were read from a single sample in a study of shared clonotypes between healthy human individuals. The data were produced by immunoSEQ multiplex PCR, yet TCRdb's version contains in-frame clones alone and is incomplete. The sample carries about 1.5 million clones, 98% recorded once. The sample consisted of naive CD4+ T cells sorted from blood. These receptor sequences come from a man younger than 40 in good health. Each CDR3 is given with its conserved first and last residue. Fields, in order: CDR3 protein, CDR3 DNA, D gene, J gene, clone size, V gene. D genes are given only for firm matches. Expanded clones get a size class; other rows say once, few or many, or leave the size out.

CDR3 protein: CASSLVLASDEQFF
CDR3 DNA: TGTGCCAGCAGCTTAGTGTTAGCATCGGATGAGCAGTTCTTC
D gene: NA
J gene: TRBJ2-1
clone size: NA
V gene: TRBV11-1

CDR3 protein: CASSLGLAGVDQETQYF
CDR3 DNA: TGTGCCAGCAGCTTAGGACTAGCGGGAGTAGACCAAGAGACCCAGTACTTC
D gene: TRBD2
J gene: TRBJ2-5
clone size: NA
V gene: TRBV7-9

CDR3 protein: CASSLSTGSDEQYF
CDR3 DNA: TGTGCCAGCTCACTCTCGACAGGGAGTGACGAGCAGTACTTC
D gene: TRBD1
J gene: TRBJ2-7
clone size: NA
V gene: TRBV18

CDR3 protein: CASRLAGTYEQYF
CDR3 DNA: TGCGCCAGCAGATTAGCGGGGACCTACGAGCAGTACTTC
D gene: TRBD2
J gene: TRBJ2-7
clone size: NA
V gene: TRBV10-2

CDR3 protein: CASSWEAPQETQYF
CDR3 DNA: TGCGCCAGCAGCTGGGAGGCGCCCCAAGAGACCCAGTACTTC
D gene: NA
J gene: TRBJ2-5
clone size: NA
V gene: TRBV5-1

CDR3 protein: CASSPSGQGYGYTF
CDR3 DNA: TGTGCCAGTAGTCCCTCGGGACAGGGCTATGGCTACACCTTC
D gene: TRBD1
J gene: TRBJ1-2
clone size: NA
V gene: TRBV19

CDR3 protein: CASSLSPGGQYEQYF
CDR3 DNA: TGCGCCAGCAGCTTGAGTCCGGGGGGCCAGTACGAGCAGTACTTC
D gene: NA
J gene: TRBJ2-7
clone size: NA
V gene: TRBV5-1

CDR3 protein: CASSRDSPYEQYF
CDR3 DNA: TGTGCCAGCAGTCGGGACAGCCCCTACGAGCAGTACTTC
D gene: TRBD1
J gene: TRBJ2-7
clone size: NA
V gene: TRBV6-5

CDR3 protein: CASSLLGAAYEQYF
CDR3 DNA: TGTGCCAGCAGCTTACTTGGGGCCGCCTACGAGCAGTACTTC
D gene: NA
J gene: TRBJ2-7
clone size: NA
V gene: TRBV7-3

CDR3 protein: CASSGGYRGPNEQYF
CDR3 DNA: TGCGCCAGCAGCGGGGGTTACAGGGGGCCCAACGAGCAGTACTTC
D gene: TRBD1
J gene: TRBJ2-7
clone size: NA
V gene: TRBV5-1

CDR3 protein: CASSGRLASTDTQYF
CDR3 DNA: TGCGCCAGCAGCGGTAGACTAGCGAGCACAGATACGCAGTATTTT
D gene: TRBD2
J gene: TRBJ2-3
clone size: NA
V gene: TRBV5-1

CDR3 protein: CASSRSGRATDTQYF
CDR3 DNA: TGTGCCAGCAGCCGGAGCGGGAGGGCCACAGATACGCAGTATTTT
D gene: TRBD2
J gene: TRBJ2-3
clone size: once
V gene: TRBV7-2

CDR3 protein: CSVGALGGAQYF
CDR3 DNA: TGCAGCGTTGGAGCGCTTGGGGGTGCGCAGTATTTT
D gene: NA
J gene: TRBJ2-3
clone size: NA
V gene: TRBV29-1

CDR3 protein: CASSKVGTDTQYF
CDR3 DNA: TGTGCCAGCAGTAAAGTGGGCACAGATACGCAGTATTTT
D gene: NA
J gene: TRBJ2-3
clone size: NA
V gene: TRBV28

CDR3 protein: CAISVAGEETQYF
CDR3 DNA: TGTGCCATCAGTGTTGCGGGAGAAGAGACCCAGTACTTC
D gene: TRBD2
J gene: TRBJ2-5
clone size: NA
V gene: TRBV10-3

CDR3 protein: CATGRDSLGADTQYF
CDR3 DNA: TGTGCCACCGGACGGGACTCACTAGGAGCGGATACGCAGTATTTT
D gene: NA
J gene: TRBJ2-3
clone size: NA
V gene: TRBV15

CDR3 protein: CSTVGGQTTDTQYF
CDR3 DNA: TGCAGCACAGTGGGCGGACAGACAACAGATACGCAGTATTTT
D gene: NA
J gene: TRBJ2-3
clone size: NA
V gene: TRBV29-1

CDR3 protein: CASSQGLESTDTQYF
CDR3 DNA: TGCGCCAGCAGCCAGGGCCTTGAAAGCACAGATACGCAGTATTTT
D gene: NA
J gene: TRBJ2-3
clone size: NA
V gene: TRBV4-1

CDR3 protein: CAISEIGQGRTEAFF
CDR3 DNA: TGTGCCATCAGTGAGATCGGACAGGGGAGGACTGAAGCTTTCTTT
D gene: TRBD1
J gene: TRBJ1-1
clone size: NA
V gene: TRBV10-3

CDR3 protein: CASSVSLGRGETQYF
CDR3 DNA: TGTGCCAGCAGCGTATCCCTGGGGAGGGGAGAGACCCAGTACTTC
D gene: TRBD2
J gene: TRBJ2-5
clone size: NA
V gene: TRBV9

CDR3 protein: CASSQVFSGANVLTF
CDR3 DNA: TGCGCCAGCAGCCAAGTGTTCTCTGGGGCCAACGTCCTGACTTTC
D gene: NA
J gene: TRBJ2-6
clone size: NA
V gene: TRBV4-1

CDR3 protein: CASVQGTTNEKLFF
CDR3 DNA: TGTGCCAGCGTACAGGGTACCACTAATGAAAAACTGTTTTTT
D gene: NA
J gene: TRBJ1-4
clone size: NA
V gene: TRBV28

CDR3 protein: CASSRQGPTGELFF
CDR3 DNA: TGTGCCAGCAGTCGACAGGGGCCCACCGGGGAGCTGTTTTTT
D gene: TRBD1
J gene: TRBJ2-2
clone size: NA
V gene: TRBV6-5

CDR3 protein: CASSQITKTTGELFF
CDR3 DNA: TGCGCCAGCAGCCAAATAACTAAAACCACCGGGGAGCTGTTTTTT
D gene: NA
J gene: TRBJ2-2
clone size: NA
V gene: TRBV5-1

CDR3 protein: CASSPEGIRGEQFF
CDR3 DNA: TGTGCCAGCTCACCAGAAGGGATTAGAGGTGAGCAGTTCTTC
D gene: NA
J gene: TRBJ2-1
clone size: NA
V gene: TRBV18

CDR3 protein: CASSEVGGAQNEQFF
CDR3 DNA: TGTGCCAGCAGTGAGGTAGGCGGGGCCCAGAATGAGCAGTTCTTC
D gene: NA
J gene: TRBJ2-1
clone size: NA
V gene: TRBV2

CDR3 protein: CASSAPDKDEQYF
CDR3 DNA: TGTGCCAGCAGTGCCCCCGACAAGGACGAGCAGTACTTC
D gene: NA
J gene: TRBJ2-7
clone size: NA
V gene: TRBV2